This is a list of T cell receptor beta chains from one sample in a study of shared clonotypes between healthy human individuals. Profiled with immunoSEQ multiplex PCR; TCRdb holds only in-frame clones, not every one. The sample comprises more than 2,000,000 clones, about 92% of which are singletons, and roughly 0.13% rests with the top ten. Sequencing was carried out using naive CD4+ T cells sorted from blood. The receptors here all came from a man younger than 35 in good health. Each CDR3 is given with its conserved first and last residue. A D gene is named only where the DNA matches it firmly. A row's size may be missing; if present it is once, few, many or a size class.

CDR3nt: TGTGCCAGCAGCCAAGGCACCGGGGGGAGTCAGTTCTTC; CDR3aa: CASSQGTGGSQFF; v_gene: TRBV14; d_gene: TRBD2; j_gene: TRBJ2-1; abundance: .
CDR3nt: TGTGCCAGCAGCCCTAGGGGGGTGGCTCGGGAGCAGTACTTC; CDR3aa: CASSPRGVAREQYF; v_gene: TRBV4-2; d_gene: .; j_gene: TRBJ2-7; abundance: .
CDR3nt: TGTGCCAGCAGCTCCCCTGGGAGTAGCGGGCTTCACACAGATACGCAGTATTTT; CDR3aa: CASSSPGSSGLHTDTQYF; v_gene: TRBV7-2; d_gene: TRBD2; j_gene: TRBJ2-3; abundance: .
CDR3nt: TGTGCCAGCAGCTCAACAGGGTTTGGTCAGCCCCAGCATTTT; CDR3aa: CASSSTGFGQPQHF; v_gene: TRBV6-1; d_gene: .; j_gene: TRBJ1-5; abundance: .
CDR3nt: TGTGCCAGCAGCTTGGGCGGAAACACAGATACGCAGTATTTT; CDR3aa: CASSLGGNTDTQYF; v_gene: TRBV11-3; d_gene: .; j_gene: TRBJ2-3; abundance: once
CDR3nt: TGTGCCAGCAGTGAACTAGCGGGGGGGGCCAATGAGCAGTTCTTC; CDR3aa: CASSELAGGANEQFF; v_gene: TRBV6-1; d_gene: TRBD2; j_gene: TRBJ2-1; abundance: .
CDR3nt: TGTGCCAGCAGCTCAAGGACAGGTAGCACAGATACGCAGTATTTT; CDR3aa: CASSSRTGSTDTQYF; v_gene: TRBV5-4; d_gene: TRBD1; j_gene: TRBJ2-3; abundance: .
CDR3nt: TGTGCCAGTCGTGGGAACCCGAGTGAAAAACTGTTTTTT; CDR3aa: CASRGNPSEKLFF; v_gene: TRBV6-1; d_gene: .; j_gene: TRBJ1-4; abundance: .
CDR3nt: TGTGCCAGCAGCGTAACAGGCCTGAACACTGAAGCTTTCTTT; CDR3aa: CASSVTGLNTEAFF; v_gene: TRBV9; d_gene: .; j_gene: TRBJ1-1; abundance: once
CDR3nt: TGTGCCAGCAGCTTAACATTGGGCCGGGGCCGAAATGAGCAGTTCTTC; CDR3aa: CASSLTLGRGRNEQFF; v_gene: TRBV7-3; d_gene: .; j_gene: TRBJ2-1; abundance: .
CDR3nt: TGTGCCAGCAGTGTATTAGCGGGGGGAGTGCTTGGCAATGAGCAGTTCTTC; CDR3aa: CASSVLAGGVLGNEQFF; v_gene: TRBV6-1; d_gene: TRBD2; j_gene: TRBJ2-1; abundance: .
CDR3nt: TGTGCCAGCAGCTTGGACGTTAGGGGCTACACCTTC; CDR3aa: CASSLDVRGYTF; v_gene: TRBV5-4; d_gene: .; j_gene: TRBJ1-2; abundance: .
CDR3nt: TGTGCCATCAGAGCGGGACTAGCGGAGGTTAATGAGCAGTTCTTC; CDR3aa: CAIRAGLAEVNEQFF; v_gene: TRBV10-3; d_gene: TRBD2; j_gene: TRBJ2-1; abundance: .
CDR3nt: TGTGCCAGCAGCACGGGACAGGGGGCCCGTGAGCAGTTCTTC; CDR3aa: CASSTGQGAREQFF; v_gene: TRBV7-2; d_gene: TRBD1; j_gene: TRBJ2-1; abundance: .
CDR3nt: TGTGCCAGCAGCGTAGCTACTGATGTGCGGGGGGGTGCGGAGACCCAGTACTTC; CDR3aa: CASSVATDVRGGAETQYF; v_gene: TRBV9; d_gene: TRBD2; j_gene: TRBJ2-5; abundance: .
CDR3nt: TGTGCTAGCAGCTTAGATTTGGCTAGCACAGATACGCAGTATTTT; CDR3aa: CASSLDLASTDTQYF; v_gene: TRBV7-7; d_gene: .; j_gene: TRBJ2-3; abundance: .
CDR3nt: TGTGCCAGTCGTTTTGCTAAATTAAATGCCGGGGAGCTGTTTTTT; CDR3aa: CASRFAKLNAGELFF; v_gene: TRBV19; d_gene: .; j_gene: TRBJ2-2; abundance: .
CDR3nt: TGTGCCAGCAGTGCCCCGGGGCCGGGGGCTTTCTTT; CDR3aa: CASSAPGPGAFF; v_gene: TRBV6-1; d_gene: .; j_gene: TRBJ1-1; abundance: few
CDR3nt: TGTGCCAGCAGCAGTATAACAGGTGGGGAGTGGTCTGGGGCCAACGTCCTGACTTTC; CDR3aa: CASSSITGGEWSGANVLTF; v_gene: TRBV21-1; d_gene: .; j_gene: TRBJ2-6; abundance: .
CDR3nt: TGTGCCACCAGCAGCAAATTAGCGGGAGGAACCGGGGAGCTGTTTTTT; CDR3aa: CATSSKLAGGTGELFF; v_gene: TRBV15; d_gene: TRBD2; j_gene: TRBJ2-2; abundance: .
CDR3nt: TGTGCCAGCTCATCAGGAACTAGCGGGAGCGGCACAGATACGCAGTATTTT; CDR3aa: CASSSGTSGSGTDTQYF; v_gene: TRBV18; d_gene: TRBD2; j_gene: TRBJ2-3; abundance: .
CDR3nt: TGTGCCTGGAGTTCCCAACCCGGAAACACCATATATTTT; CDR3aa: CAWSSQPGNTIYF; v_gene: TRBV30; d_gene: .; j_gene: TRBJ1-3; abundance: .
CDR3nt: TGCAGCGTAGACCTATTGGACGGCACCGGGGAGCTGTTTTTT; CDR3aa: CSVDLLDGTGELFF; v_gene: TRBV29-1; d_gene: .; j_gene: TRBJ2-2; abundance: .